This T cell receptor beta chain was recorded in a study of control samples from healthy donors and cancer patients. Sequencing was performed with immunoSEQ multiplex PCR; in TCRdb, only in-frame clones are kept and a portion is missing. Among 120,000 or so clones listed, more than 85% were seen once. CDR1 and CDR2 from the germline V gene are SGDLS and YYNGEE. V lost 0 bases, J lost 4 bases, and 5 bases lay in between. This CDR3 is built from 13 residues. The TCR sequence derives from a man aged 18 to 30 in good health. Sequenced material: blood. The chain links TRBV9 to TRBJ1-3; D gene ambiguous. In nucleotides, the CDR3 is TGTGCCAGCAGCGTAGAGGTGGGAAACACCATATATTTT. It yields the protein CASSVEVGNTIYF.